This T cell receptor beta chain comes out of a study of shared clonotypes between healthy human individuals. This CDR3 has 15 amino acids. The V end lost 1 base, the J end lost 6 bases, and 13 bases lay between the germline ends. Germline loops: CDR1 SGHDN, CDR2 FVKESK. On this clone itself: The antigen is not known.

Study results and caveats: Among donors, the sharing of clonotypes was expected to be influenced by sequencing depth.

Here immunoSEQ multiplex PCR was the method, and the copy in TCRdb shows in-frame clones only, minus some. The data show hundreds of thousands of clones, roughly 73% seen once. Sequencing was performed on memory CD4+ T cells sorted from blood. Subset of the sample: CD45RA-negative fraction. The clonotype was recovered from a woman aged 25 to 39 in good health. The chain uses TRBV14 and TRBJ2-1; D may be TRBD2 (6 bases). CDR3 amino acids: CASSQVGGGVNEQFF. The CDR3 nucleotides read TGTGCCAGCAGCCAAGTCGGTGGAGGGGTCAATGAGCAGTTCTTC.